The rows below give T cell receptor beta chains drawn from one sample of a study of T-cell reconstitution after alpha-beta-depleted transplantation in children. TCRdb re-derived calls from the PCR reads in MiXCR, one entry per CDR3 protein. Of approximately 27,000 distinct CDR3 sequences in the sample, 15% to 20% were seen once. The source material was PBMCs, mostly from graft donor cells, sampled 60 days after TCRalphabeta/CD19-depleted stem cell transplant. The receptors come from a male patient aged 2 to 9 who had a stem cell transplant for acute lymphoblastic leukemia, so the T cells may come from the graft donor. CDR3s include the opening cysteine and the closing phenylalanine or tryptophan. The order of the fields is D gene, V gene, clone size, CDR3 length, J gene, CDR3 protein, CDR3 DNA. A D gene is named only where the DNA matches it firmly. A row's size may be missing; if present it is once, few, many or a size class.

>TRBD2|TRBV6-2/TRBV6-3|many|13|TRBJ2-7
CASDRGTSYEQYF
TGTGCCAGCGATCGCGGGACTAGCTACGAGCAGTACTTC
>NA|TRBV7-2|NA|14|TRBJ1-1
CASSLGGAITEAFF
TGTGCCAGCAGCTTAGGAGGGGCGATCACTGAAGCTTTCTTT
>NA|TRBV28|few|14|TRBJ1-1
CASSSYRGNTEAFF
TGTGCCAGCAGTTCCTACAGAGGTAACACTGAAGCTTTCTTT
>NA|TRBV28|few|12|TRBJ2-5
CASSLAVETQYF
TGTGCCAGCAGTTTAGCGGTGGAGACCCAGTACTTC
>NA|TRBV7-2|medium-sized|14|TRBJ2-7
CASSLDATTYEQYF
TGTGCCAGCAGCTTAGACGCGACCACCTACGAGCAGTACTTC
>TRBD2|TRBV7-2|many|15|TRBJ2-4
CASSLASGVGNIQYF
TGTGCCAGCAGCTTAGCGAGCGGGGTTGGAAACATTCAGTACTTC
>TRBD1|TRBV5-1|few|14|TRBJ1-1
CASSTGDSYTEAFF
TGCGCCAGCAGCACCGGGGACAGCTACACTGAAGCTTTCTTT
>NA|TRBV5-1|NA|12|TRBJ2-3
CASSLGRDTQYF
TGCGCCAGCAGCTTGGGGCGGGATACGCAGTATTTT
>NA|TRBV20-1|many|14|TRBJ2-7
CSASPLVGVSEQYF
TGCAGTGCTAGTCCCCTTGTAGGGGTTTCCGAGCAGTACTTC
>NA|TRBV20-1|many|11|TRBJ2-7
CSAVSSFQQYF
TGCAGTGCCGTAAGTTCCTTCCAGCAGTACTTC
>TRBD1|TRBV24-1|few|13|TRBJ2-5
CAIQQGYQETQYF
TGTGCCATCCAACAGGGGTACCAAGAGACCCAGTACTTC
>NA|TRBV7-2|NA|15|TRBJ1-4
CASSLGHRVNEKLFF
TGTGCCAGCAGCTTAGGTCACAGGGTGAATGAAAAACTGTTTTTT
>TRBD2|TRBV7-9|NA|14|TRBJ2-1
CASSLGGLQGEQFF
TGTGCCAGCAGCTTGGGGGGACTACAAGGTGAGCAGTTCTTC
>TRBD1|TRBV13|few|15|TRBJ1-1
CASSFWDRRETEAFF
TGTGCCAGCAGCTTTTGGGACAGGAGAGAGACTGAAGCTTTCTTT
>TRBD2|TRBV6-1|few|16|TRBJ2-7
CASSEVAGSFSYEQYF
TGTGCCAGCAGTGAAGTAGCGGGGTCCTTCTCCTACGAGCAGTACTTC
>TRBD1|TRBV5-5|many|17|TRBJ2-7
CASSLSLLGQLTYEQYF
TGTGCCAGCAGCTTAAGTTTATTGGGACAGCTAACCTACGAGCAGTACTTC
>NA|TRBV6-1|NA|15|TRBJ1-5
CASSRGSRQHQPQHF
TGTGCCAGCAGCCGCGGGTCGAGACAGCATCAGCCCCAGCATTTT
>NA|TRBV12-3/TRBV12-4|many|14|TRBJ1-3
CASSLTAAGNTIYF
TGTGCCAGCAGTTTAACCGCGGCTGGAAACACCATATATTTT
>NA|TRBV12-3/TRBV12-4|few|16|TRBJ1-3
CASSLAGVAGGSTIYF
TGTGCCAGCAGTTTAGCGGGCGTGGCCGGGGGGAGCACCATATATTTT
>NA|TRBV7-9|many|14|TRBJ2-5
CASMRKGYQETQYF
TGTGCCAGCATGAGAAAAGGGTACCAAGAGACCCAGTACTTC
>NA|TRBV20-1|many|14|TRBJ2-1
CSARVDLAYNEQFF
TGCAGTGCTAGAGTAGACCTAGCTTACAATGAGCAGTTCTTC
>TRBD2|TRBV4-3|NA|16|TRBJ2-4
CASSQEGLAKGDIQYF
TGCGCCAGCAGCCAAGAGGGACTAGCGAAAGGGGACATTCAGTACTTC
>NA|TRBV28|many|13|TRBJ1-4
CASSPNSVEKLFF
TGTGCCAGCAGTCCCAATTCAGTAGAAAAACTGTTTTTT
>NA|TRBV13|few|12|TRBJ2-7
CASSIRPREQYF
TGTGCCAGCAGCATCCGACCGCGGGAGCAGTACTTC
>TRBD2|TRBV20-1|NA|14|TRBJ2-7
CSARVLAGLFEQYF
TGCAGTGCTAGGGTGCTAGCGGGACTCTTCGAGCAGTACTTC
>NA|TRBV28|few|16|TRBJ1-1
CASSPQTGRMNTEAFF
TGTGCCAGCAGTCCCCAGACAGGAAGAATGAACACTGAAGCTTTCTTT
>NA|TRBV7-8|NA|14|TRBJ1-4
CASSRNTATKKLFF
TGTGCCAGCAGCCGAAACACAGCAACTAAAAAACTGTTTTTT
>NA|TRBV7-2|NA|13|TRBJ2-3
CASSRGEGDTQYF
TGTGCCAGCAGCAGGGGCGAGGGGGATACGCAGTATTTT